The 9 T cell receptor beta chains listed next were all sequenced from one sample in a study of post-analysis software for immune sequencing data. Antigens of these TCRs are unknown. The study's findings and limits: Roughly five TRBV segments appeared more often in patients than in controls, and TRBV5-6, TRBV5-1 and TRBV20-1 were among these.

Unique molecular identifiers were built into the TCR beta cDNA libraries. In TCRdb, the PCR reads were re-called with MiXCR into one record per CDR3 protein. There are about 500,000 distinct CDR3 sequences in the sample; around 40% occur only once, and about 12% lies in the top ten. Sequencing used blood. These receptors were collected from a girl aged 5 to 17 with multiple sclerosis.

The V and J genes are TRBV12-3 or TRBV12-4 and TRBJ1-4; no reliable D call. The CDR3 extends over 14 amino acids. Trimming pared 7 bases from V and 3 bases from J, leaving 12 bases between. The CDR3 sequence is CASIRGDANEKLFF. The CDR3 coding sequence is TGTGCCAGCATCCGAGGAGACGCTAATGAAAAACTGTTTTTT.

The chain recombines TRBV7-9 with TRBJ2-3; D remains unclear. The germline gives CDR1 SEHNR, CDR2 FQNEAQ (reference sequence). V was clipped by 1 base and J by 8 bases, with 4 bases between them. This CDR3 is 11 amino acids long. The DNA of the CDR3 is TGTGCCAGCAGCTTAGAGTTTACGCAGTATTTT. This gives the protein CASSLEFTQYF.

The gene calls are TRBV3-1 and TRBJ2-7; D might be TRBD2 (5 bases). V shed 1 base and J shed 2 bases, with 12 bases lying between them. Germline V gives CDR1 LGHDT, CDR2 YNNKEL (reference sequence). The CDR3 loop spans 15 amino acids. CDR3 in amino acids: CASSQGETPPYEQYF. CDR3 DNA sequence: TGTGCCAGCAGCCAAGGGGAGACACCCCCCTACGAGCAGTACTTC.

This clonotype was seen ten or more times. The gene calls are TRBV3-1 and TRBJ2-3; D perhaps matches TRBD2 (7 bases). The CDR3 consists of 14 residues. In germline, CDR1 is LGHDT, CDR2 YNNKEL (reference sequence). The ends were cut back, 4 bases at V and 3 bases at J, with 11 bases in the middle. CDR3 residues: CASSPSGTTDTQYF. Here the CDR3 DNA reads TGTGCCAGCAGCCCAAGCGGGACAACAGATACGCAGTATTTT.

This clonotype was counted once. The V and J genes are TRBV12-3 or TRBV12-4 and TRBJ2-2; 7 bases fit TRBD1. Trimming took 5 bases from V and 4 from J; bases not matched to a gene: 4. The CDR3 loop spans 14 amino acids. CDR3 in amino acids: CASSTTGPTGELFF. The CDR3 DNA reads as TGTGCCAGCAGTACGACAGGGCCCACCGGGGAGCTGTTTTTT.

V is TRBV5-1 and J is TRBJ2-3; the D call may be TRBD1 or TRBD2 (6 bases each). Trimming pared 5 bases from V and 3 bases from J, leaving 16 bases between. Germline V lookup: CDR1 SGHRS, CDR2 YFSETQ. The CDR3 is 15 residues long. The CDR3 DNA reads TGCGCCAGCAGGGGAGGTGGGGGCGGAACAGATACGCAGTATTTT. Translating it yields CASRGGGGGTDTQYF.

This clonotype has more than one count but fewer than ten. The chain is built from TRBV15 and TRBJ2-7, with D unresolved. There are 11 residues in the CDR3. V lost 2 bases and J lost 3, with 2 bases in between. Germline lookup yields CDR1 LNHNV and CDR2 YYDKDF (reference sequence). CDR3 region: CATSRNYEQYF. In DNA form, the CDR3 reads TGTGCCACCAGCAGAAACTACGAGCAGTACTTC.

The chain carries TRBV9 and TRBJ1-4; D is ambiguous. The CDR3 is made up of 13 amino acids. Trimming cost V 3 bases and J 0 bases, with 3 bases left between them. Germline V gene data show CDR1 as SGDLS and CDR2 as YYNGEE. CDR3 nucleotide sequence: TGTGCCAGCAGCGCAGCAACTAATGAAAAACTGTTTTTT. It yields the protein CASSAATNEKLFF.

This clonotype came up a few times. This chain joins TRBV25-1 and TRBJ2-5, with D perhaps assigned TRBD1 or TRBD2 (6 bases each). Trimming left V 8 bases short and J 3 bases short, with 16 bases between. From germline, CDR1 is MGHDK and CDR2 SYGVNS. CDR3 length: 14 amino acids. The DNA of the CDR3 is TGTGCCAGCGGCCTGGGGGCGGGAAAAGAGACCCAGTACTTC. The encoded protein is CASGLGAGKETQYF.